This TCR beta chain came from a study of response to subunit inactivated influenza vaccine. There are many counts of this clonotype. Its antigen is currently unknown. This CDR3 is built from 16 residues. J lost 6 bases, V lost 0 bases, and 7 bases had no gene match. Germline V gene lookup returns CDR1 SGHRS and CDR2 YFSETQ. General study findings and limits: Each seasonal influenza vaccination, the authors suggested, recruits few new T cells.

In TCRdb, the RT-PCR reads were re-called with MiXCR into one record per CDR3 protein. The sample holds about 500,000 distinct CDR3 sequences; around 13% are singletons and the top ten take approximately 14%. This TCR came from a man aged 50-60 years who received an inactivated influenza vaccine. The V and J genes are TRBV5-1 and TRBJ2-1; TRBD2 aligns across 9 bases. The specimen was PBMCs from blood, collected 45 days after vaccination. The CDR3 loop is CASSLGPAGGGNEQFF. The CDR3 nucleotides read TGCGCCAGCAGCTTGGGCCCAGCGGGAGGAGGCAATGAGCAGTTCTTC.